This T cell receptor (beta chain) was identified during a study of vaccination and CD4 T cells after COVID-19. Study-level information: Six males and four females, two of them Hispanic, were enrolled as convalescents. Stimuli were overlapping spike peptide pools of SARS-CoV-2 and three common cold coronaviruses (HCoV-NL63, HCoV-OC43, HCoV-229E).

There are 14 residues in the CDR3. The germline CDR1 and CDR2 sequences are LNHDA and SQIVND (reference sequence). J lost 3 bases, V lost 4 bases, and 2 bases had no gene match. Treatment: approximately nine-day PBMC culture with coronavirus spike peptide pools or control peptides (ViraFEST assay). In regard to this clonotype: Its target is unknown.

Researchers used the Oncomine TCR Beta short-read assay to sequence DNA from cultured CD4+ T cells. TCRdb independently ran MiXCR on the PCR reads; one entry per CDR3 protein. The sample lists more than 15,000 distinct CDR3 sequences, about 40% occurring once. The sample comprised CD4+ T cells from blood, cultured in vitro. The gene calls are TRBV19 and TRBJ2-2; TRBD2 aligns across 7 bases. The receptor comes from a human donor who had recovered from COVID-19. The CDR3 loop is CASSRLADTGELFF. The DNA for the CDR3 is TGTGCCAGTAGTAGACTAGCTGACACCGGGGAGCTGTTTTTT. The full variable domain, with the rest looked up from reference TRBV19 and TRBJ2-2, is DGGITQSPKYLFRKEGQNVTLSCEQNLNHDAMYWYRQDPGQGLRLIYYSQIVNDFQKGDIAEGYSVSREKKESFPLTVTSAQKNPTAFYLCASSRLADTGELFFGEGSRLTVL.